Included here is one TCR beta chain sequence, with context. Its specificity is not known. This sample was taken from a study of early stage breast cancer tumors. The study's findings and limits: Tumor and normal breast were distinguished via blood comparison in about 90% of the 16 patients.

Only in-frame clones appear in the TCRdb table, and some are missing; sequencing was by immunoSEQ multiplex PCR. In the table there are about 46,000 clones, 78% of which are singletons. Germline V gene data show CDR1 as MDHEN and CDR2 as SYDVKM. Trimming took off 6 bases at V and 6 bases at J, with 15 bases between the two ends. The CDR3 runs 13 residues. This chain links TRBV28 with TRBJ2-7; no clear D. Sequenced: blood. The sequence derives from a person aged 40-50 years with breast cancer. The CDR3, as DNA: TGTGCCAGCAGAGGCCATGGTGGTTTCGAGCAGTACTTC. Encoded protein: CASRGHGGFEQYF.